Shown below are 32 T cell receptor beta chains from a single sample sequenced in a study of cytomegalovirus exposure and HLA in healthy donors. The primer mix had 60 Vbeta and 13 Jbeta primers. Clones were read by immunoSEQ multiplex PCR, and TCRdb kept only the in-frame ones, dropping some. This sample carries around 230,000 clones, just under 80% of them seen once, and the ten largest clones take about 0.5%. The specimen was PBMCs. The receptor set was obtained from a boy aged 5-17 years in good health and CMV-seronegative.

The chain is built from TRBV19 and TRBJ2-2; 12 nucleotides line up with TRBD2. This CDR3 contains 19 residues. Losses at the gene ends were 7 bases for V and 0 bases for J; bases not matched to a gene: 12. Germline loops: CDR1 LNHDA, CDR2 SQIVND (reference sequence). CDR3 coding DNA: TGTGCCAGTACCCCAGTAGGGCTAGCGGGAGGGACGAACACCGGGGAGCTGTTTTTT. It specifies CASTPVGLAGGTNTGELFF.

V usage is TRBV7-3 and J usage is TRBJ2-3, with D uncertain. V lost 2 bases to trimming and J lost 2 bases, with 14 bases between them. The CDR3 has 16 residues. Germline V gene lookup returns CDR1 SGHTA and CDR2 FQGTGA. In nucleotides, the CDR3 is TGTGCCAGCAGCTTATATCCAAACAAACCCACAGATACGCAGTATTTT. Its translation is CASSLYPNKPTDTQYF. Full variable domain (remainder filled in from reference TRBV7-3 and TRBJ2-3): GAGVSQTPSNKVTEKGKYVELRCDPISGHTALYWYRQSLGQGPEFLIYFQGTGAADDSGLPNDRFFAVRPEGSVSTLKIQRTERGDSAVYLCASSLYPNKPTDTQYFGPGTRLTVL.

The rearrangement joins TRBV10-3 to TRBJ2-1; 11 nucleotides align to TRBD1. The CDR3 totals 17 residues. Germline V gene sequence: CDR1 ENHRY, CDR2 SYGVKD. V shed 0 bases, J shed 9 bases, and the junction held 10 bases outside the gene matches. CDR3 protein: CAISESIPGTGGSEQFF. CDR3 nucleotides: TGTGCCATCAGTGAGTCTATACCCGGGACAGGGGGGAGTGAGCAGTTCTTC.

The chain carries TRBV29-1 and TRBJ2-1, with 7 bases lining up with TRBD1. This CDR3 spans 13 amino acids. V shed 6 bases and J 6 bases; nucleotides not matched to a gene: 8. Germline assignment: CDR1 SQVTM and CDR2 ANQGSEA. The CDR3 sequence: CSVMTGLTNEQFF. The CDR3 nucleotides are TGCAGCGTAATGACAGGGCTCACCAATGAGCAGTTCTTC.

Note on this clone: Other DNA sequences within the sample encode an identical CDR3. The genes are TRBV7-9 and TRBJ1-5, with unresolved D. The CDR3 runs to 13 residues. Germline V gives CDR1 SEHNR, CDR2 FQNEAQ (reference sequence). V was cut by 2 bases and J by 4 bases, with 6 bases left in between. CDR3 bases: TGTGCCAGCAGCTTAACCGGTAATCAGCCCCAGCATTTT. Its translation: CASSLTGNQPQHF. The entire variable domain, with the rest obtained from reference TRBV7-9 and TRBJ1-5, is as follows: DTGVSQNPRHKITKRGQNVTFRCDPISEHNRLYWYRQTLGQGPEFLTYFQNEAQLEKSRLLSDRFSAERPKGSFSTLEIQRTEQGDSAMYLCASSLTGNQPQHFGDGTRLSIL.

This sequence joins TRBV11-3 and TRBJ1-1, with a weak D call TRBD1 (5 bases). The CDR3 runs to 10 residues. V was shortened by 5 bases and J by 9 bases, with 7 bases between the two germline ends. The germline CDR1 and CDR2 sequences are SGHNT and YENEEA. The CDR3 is CASSGAQAFF. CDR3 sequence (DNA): TGTGCCAGCAGCGGGGCTCAAGCTTTCTTT.

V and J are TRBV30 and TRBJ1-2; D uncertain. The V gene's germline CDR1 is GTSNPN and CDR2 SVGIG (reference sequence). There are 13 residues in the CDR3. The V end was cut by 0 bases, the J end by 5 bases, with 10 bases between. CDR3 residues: CAWSVTVEYGYTF. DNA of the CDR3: TGTGCCTGGAGTGTTACAGTGGAATATGGCTACACCTTC. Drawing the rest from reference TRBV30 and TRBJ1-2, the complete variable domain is SQTIHQWPATLVQPVGSPLSLECTVEGTSNPNLYWYRQAAGRGLQLLFYSVGIGQISSEVPQNLSASRPQDRQFILSSKKLLLSDSGFYLCAWSVTVEYGYTFGSGTRLTVV.

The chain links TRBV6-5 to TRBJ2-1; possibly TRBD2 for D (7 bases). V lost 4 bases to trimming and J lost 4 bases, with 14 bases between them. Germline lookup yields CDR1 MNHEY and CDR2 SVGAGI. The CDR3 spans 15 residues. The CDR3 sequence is CASSSVGGGYNEQFF. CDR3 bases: TGTGCCAGCAGTTCGGTAGGGGGGGGGTACAATGAGCAGTTCTTC.

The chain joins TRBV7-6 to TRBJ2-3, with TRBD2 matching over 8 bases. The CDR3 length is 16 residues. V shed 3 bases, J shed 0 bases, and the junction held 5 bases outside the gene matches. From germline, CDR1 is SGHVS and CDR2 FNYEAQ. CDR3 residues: CASSFLAGTSTDTQYF. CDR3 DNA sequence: TGTGCCAGCAGCTTTTTAGCGGGGACTAGCACAGATACGCAGTATTTT. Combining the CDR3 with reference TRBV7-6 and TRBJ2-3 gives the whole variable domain GAGVSQSPRYKVTKRGQDVALRCDPISGHVSLYWYRQALGQGPEFLTYFNYEAQQDKSGLPNDRFSAERPEGSISTLTIQRTEQRDSAMYRCASSFLAGTSTDTQYFGPGTRLTVL.

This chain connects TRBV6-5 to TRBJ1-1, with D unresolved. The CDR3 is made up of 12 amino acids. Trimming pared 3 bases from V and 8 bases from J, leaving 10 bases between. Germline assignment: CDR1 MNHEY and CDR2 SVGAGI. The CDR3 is CASSYPREEAFF. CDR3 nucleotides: TGTGCCAGCAGTTATCCTAGGGAGGAAGCTTTCTTT.

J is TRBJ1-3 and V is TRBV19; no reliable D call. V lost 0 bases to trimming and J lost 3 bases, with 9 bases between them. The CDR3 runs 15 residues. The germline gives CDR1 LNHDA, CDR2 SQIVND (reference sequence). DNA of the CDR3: TGTGCCAGTAGTATAGACCTACTCGGTGGAAACACCATATATTTT. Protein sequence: CASSIDLLGGNTIYF.

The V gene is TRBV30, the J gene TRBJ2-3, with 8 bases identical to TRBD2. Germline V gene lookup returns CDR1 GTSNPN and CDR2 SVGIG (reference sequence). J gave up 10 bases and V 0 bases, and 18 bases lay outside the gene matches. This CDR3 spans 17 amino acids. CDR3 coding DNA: TGTGCCTGGAGTGTAAGGTATCTAAAGCGGGAGAAGGAGGCGCAGTATTTT. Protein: CAWSVRYLKREKEAQYF.

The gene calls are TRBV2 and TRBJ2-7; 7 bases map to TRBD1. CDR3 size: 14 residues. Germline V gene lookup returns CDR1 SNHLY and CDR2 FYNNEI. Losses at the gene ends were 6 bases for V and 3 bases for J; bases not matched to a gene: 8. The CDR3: CASSAGTEYYEQYF. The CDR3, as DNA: TGTGCCAGCAGCGCCGGGACAGAGTACTACGAGCAGTACTTC.

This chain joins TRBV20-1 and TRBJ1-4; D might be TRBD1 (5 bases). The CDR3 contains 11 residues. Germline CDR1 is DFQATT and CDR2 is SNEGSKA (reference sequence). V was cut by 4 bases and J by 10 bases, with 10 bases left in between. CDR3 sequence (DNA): TGCAGTGCTAAGGACATAGGAAAACTGTTTTTT. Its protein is CSAKDIGKLFF.

The CDR3 is CASSQRGDTDTQYF. The CDR3 coding sequence is TGTGCCAGCAGCCAAAGAGGCGACACAGATACGCAGTATTTT. This chain joins TRBV5-4 and TRBJ2-3; no reliable D call. This CDR3 has 14 amino acids. CDR1 and CDR2 (germline): SGHNT, YYREEE (reference sequence). Trimming took 4 bases from V and 2 from J, leaving 11 bases between them.

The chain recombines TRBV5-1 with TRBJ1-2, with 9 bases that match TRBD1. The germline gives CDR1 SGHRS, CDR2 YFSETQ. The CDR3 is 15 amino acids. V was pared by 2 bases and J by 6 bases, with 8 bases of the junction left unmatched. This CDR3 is CASSFGDRDRDGYTF. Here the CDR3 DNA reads TGCGCCAGCAGCTTCGGGGACCGGGACAGGGATGGCTACACCTTC.

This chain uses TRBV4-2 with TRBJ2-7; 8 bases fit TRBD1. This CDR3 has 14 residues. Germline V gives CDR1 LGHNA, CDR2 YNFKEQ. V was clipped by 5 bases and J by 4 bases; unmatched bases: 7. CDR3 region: CASSTRQGRYEQYF. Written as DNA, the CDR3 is TGTGCCAGCAGCACCCGACAGGGGAGGTACGAGCAGTACTTC.

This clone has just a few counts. The CDR3 region is CASSAGGTNEKLFF. CDR3 DNA sequence: TGTGCCAGCAGCGCGGGGGGAACTAATGAAAAACTGTTTTTT. The chain employs TRBV7-8 and TRBJ1-4, with D possibly matching TRBD1 (5 bases). The germline CDR1 and CDR2 sequences are SGHVS and FQNEAQ. The CDR3 is 14 amino acids. The germline V and J ends were trimmed by 5 bases and 1 base, with 8 bases remaining between them.

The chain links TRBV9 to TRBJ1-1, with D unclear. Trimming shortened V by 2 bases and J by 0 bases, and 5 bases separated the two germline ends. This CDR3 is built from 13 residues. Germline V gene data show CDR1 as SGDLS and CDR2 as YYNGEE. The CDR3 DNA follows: TGTGCCAGCAGCGTCTCTATGAACACTGAAGCTTTCTTT. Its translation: CASSVSMNTEAFF.

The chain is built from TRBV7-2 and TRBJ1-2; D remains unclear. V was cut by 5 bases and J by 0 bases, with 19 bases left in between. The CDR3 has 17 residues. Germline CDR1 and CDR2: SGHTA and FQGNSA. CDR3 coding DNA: TGTGCCAGCAGCCTTTACCTATCGGGAATAGCTAACTATGGCTACACCTTC. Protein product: CASSLYLSGIANYGYTF.

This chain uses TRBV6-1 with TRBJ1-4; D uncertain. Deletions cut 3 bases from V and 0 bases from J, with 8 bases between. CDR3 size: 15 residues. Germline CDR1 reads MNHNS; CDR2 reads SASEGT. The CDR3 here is CASSDNSATNEKLFF. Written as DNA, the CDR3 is TGTGCCAGCAGTGACAACAGTGCAACTAATGAAAAACTGTTTTTT.

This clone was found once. The chain's CDR3 is CASSLGRGMGNQPQHF. The CDR3 DNA follows: TGTGCCAGCAGCTTAGGACGGGGGATGGGGAATCAGCCCCAGCATTTT. This sequence joins TRBV7-9 and TRBJ1-5, with D possibly being TRBD1 (5 bases). This CDR3 has 16 residues. CDR1 is SEHNR and CDR2 is FQNEAQ in the germline V gene (reference sequence). Trimming removed 1 base at V and 4 bases at J, with 14 bases between. Full variable domain (remainder filled in from reference TRBV7-9 and TRBJ1-5): DTGVSQNPRHKITKRGQNVTFRCDPISEHNRLYWYRQTLGQGPEFLTYFQNEAQLEKSRLLSDRFSAERPKGSFSTLEIQRTEQGDSAMYLCASSLGRGMGNQPQHFGDGTRLSIL.

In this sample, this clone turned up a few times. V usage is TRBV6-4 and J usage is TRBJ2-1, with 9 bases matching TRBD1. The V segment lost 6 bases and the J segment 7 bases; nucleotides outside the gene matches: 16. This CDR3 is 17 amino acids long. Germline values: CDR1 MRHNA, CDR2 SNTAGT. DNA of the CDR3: TGTGCCAGCAGCGGCGACGCCAAACAGGGGGCAGTTAATGAGCAGTTCTTC. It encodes CASSGDAKQGAVNEQFF.

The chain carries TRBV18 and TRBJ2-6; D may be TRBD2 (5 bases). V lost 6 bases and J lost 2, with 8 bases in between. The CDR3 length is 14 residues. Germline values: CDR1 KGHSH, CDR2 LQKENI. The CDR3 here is CASSRGTGANVLTF. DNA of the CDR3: TGTGCCAGCTCCCGGGGAACTGGGGCCAACGTCCTGACTTTC. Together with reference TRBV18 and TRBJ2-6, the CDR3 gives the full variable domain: NAGVMQNPRHLVRRRGQEARLRCSPMKGHSHVYWYRQLPEEGLKFMVYLQKENIIDESGMPKERFSAEFPKEGPSILRIQQVVRGDSAAYFCASSRGTGANVLTFGAGSRLTVL.

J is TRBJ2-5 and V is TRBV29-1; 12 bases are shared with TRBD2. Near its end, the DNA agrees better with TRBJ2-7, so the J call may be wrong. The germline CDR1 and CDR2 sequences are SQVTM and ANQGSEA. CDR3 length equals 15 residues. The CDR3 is CSVGSSGGGSDEQYF. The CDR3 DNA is TGCAGCGTTGGGTCTAGCGGGGGGGGTTCCGACGAGCAGTACTTC.

Here the CDR3 reads CASLGTGRARETQYF. CDR3 bases: TGTGCCAGCTTAGGCACAGGTAGGGCAAGAGAGACCCAGTACTTC. V gene TRBV5-6 combines with J gene TRBJ2-5; possible D gene TRBD1, 5 bases. Germline V gene sequence: CDR1 SGHDT, CDR2 YYEEEE. V was trimmed by 7 bases and J by 4 bases, leaving 20 bases between them. CDR3 length: 15 amino acids. Full variable domain (missing parts from reference TRBV5-6 and TRBJ2-5): DAGVTQSPTHLIKTRGQQVTLRCSPKSGHDTVSWYQQALGQGPQFIFQYYEEEERQRGNFPDRFSGHQFPNYSSELNVNALLLGDSALYLCASLGTGRARETQYFGPGTRLLVL.

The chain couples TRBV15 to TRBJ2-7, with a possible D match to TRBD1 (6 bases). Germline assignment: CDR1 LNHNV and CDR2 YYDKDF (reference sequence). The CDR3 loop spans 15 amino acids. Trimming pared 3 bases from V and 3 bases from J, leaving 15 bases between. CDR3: CATSSRQATRYEQYF. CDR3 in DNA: TGTGCCACCAGCAGTCGACAGGCCACCCGCTACGAGCAGTACTTC.

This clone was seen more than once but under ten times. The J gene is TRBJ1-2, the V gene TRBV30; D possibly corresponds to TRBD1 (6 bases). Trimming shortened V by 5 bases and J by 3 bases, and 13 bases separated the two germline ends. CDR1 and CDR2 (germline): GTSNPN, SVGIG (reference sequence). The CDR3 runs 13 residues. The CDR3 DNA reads TGTGCCTGGGGGAGGGGGGGGGACTATGGCTACACCTTC. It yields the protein CAWGRGGDYGYTF.

The CDR3 DNA sequence: TGTGCCAGCAGCCCGTCATCAGAAAACTACGAGCAGTACTTC. Amino acid sequence: CASSPSSENYEQYF. This rearrangement joins TRBV11-3 to TRBJ2-7; D is undetermined. The germline V and J ends were trimmed by 5 bases and 3 bases, with 14 bases remaining between them. Germline CDR1 reads SGHNT; CDR2 reads YENEEA. This CDR3 comprises 14 residues.

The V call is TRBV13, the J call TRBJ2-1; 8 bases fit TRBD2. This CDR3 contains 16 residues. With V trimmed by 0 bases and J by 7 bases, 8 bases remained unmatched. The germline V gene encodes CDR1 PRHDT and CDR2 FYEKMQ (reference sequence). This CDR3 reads CASSLGGGALWNEQFF. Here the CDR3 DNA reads TGTGCCAGCAGCTTAGGCGGGGGGGCCTTATGGAATGAGCAGTTCTTC.

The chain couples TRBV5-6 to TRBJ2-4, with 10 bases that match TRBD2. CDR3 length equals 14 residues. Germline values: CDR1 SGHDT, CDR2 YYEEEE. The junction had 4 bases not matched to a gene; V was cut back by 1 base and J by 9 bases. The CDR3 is CASSLTSGTCIQYF. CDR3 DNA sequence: TGTGCCAGCAGCTTGACTAGCGGGACGTGCATTCAGTACTTC.

The CDR3 nucleotides are TGTGCCGTAAGACTAGCGACGACAGATACGCAGTATTTT. Translation gives CAVRLATTDTQYF. The gene calls are TRBV6-1 and TRBJ2-3, with 8 bases aligning to TRBD2. Germline CDR1 is MNHNS and CDR2 is SASEGT. After removal of 11 bases from V and 3 bases from J, the junction contained 7 bases not matched to a gene. The CDR3 extends over 13 amino acids.